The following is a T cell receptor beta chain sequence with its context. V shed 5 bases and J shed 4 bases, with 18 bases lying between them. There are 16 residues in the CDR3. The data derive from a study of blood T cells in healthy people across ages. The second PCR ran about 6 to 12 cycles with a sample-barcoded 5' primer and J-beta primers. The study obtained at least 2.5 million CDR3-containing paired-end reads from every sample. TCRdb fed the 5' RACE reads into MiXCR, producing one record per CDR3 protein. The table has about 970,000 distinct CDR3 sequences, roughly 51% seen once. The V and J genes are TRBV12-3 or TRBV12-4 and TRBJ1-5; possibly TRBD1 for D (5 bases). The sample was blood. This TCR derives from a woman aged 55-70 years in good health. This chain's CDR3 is CASSPVVWGSNQPQHF. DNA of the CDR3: TGTGCCAGCAGTCCCGTGGTGTGGGGGTCTAATCAGCCCCAGCATTTT.